The clone carrying this T cell receptor (beta chain) was observed a few times. The antigen remains unidentified. Newly diagnosed patients aged 18 to 65 had hyperthyroidism of under 2 months' duration. These data come from a study of T cells in Graves' hyperthyroidism and ophthalmopathy. The CDR3 consists of 13 residues. Trimming removed 2 bases from V and 8 bases from J, with 12 bases in between. Amplification of TCR beta CDR3 regions used RNA as the template. Carried out on the TCR CDR3, a first-round RT-PCR used the HTBI primer set. TCRdb redid the calling of the multiplex PCR reads with MiXCR, one entry per CDR3 protein. The sample has 400,000 to 500,000 distinct CDR3 sequences, about an eighth seen once. Findings of the study overall: Researchers report that a 13 V-J model separated ophthalmopathy from stable hyperthyroidism.

This rearrangement joins TRBV12-3 or TRBV12-4 to TRBJ1-2, with D possibly being TRBD1 (5 bases). This TCR came from a woman between 18 and 29 years old with Graves' hyperthyroidism. Material for sequencing was blood. This chain's CDR3 is CASSLLGEGGYTF. In DNA, the CDR3 is TGTGCCAGCAGTTTATTGGGGGAGGGAGGCTACACCTTC.